Listed below are T cell receptor beta chains from one sample, sequenced in a study of response to subunit inactivated influenza vaccine. TCRdb re-derived calls from the RT-PCR reads in MiXCR, one entry per CDR3 protein. The sample holds about 610,000 distinct CDR3 sequences, 14% seen once. The material was PBMCs from blood, obtained roughly 12 days after vaccination. Receptor source: a man aged 50 to 60 who received an inactivated influenza vaccine. The CDR3 runs from the conserved cysteine through the conserved F or W. Each record gives: D gene, V gene, J gene, clone size, CDR3 DNA, CDR3 protein. D genes are given only for firm matches. Clone size appears in some rows only: once, few, many, or a class for an expanded clone.

>-|TRBV5-1|TRBJ2-7|many
TGCGCCAGCAGCTTGGAGTCAGCCTCCTACGAGCAGTACTTC
CASSLESASYEQYF
>TRBD1|TRBV10-3|TRBJ1-2|-
TGTGCCATCAGTCCCGGGACAGCTTATGGCTACACCTTC
CAISPGTAYGYTF
>-|TRBV7-9|TRBJ2-1|many
TGTGCCAGCAGCCCAGCCTCCTACAATGAGCAGTTCTTC
CASSPASYNEQFF
>-|TRBV2|TRBJ1-1|few
TGTGCCACTACCACACTGAACACTGAAGCTTTCTTT
CATTTLNTEAFF
>-|TRBV4-1|TRBJ1-1|few
TGCGCCAGCAGCGTTCATCTCAGGGACTCGACCCAAAACGCTTTCTTT
CASSVHLRDSTQNAFF
>-|TRBV3-1|TRBJ2-7|-
TGTGCCAGCAGCCGAGACCTCTTCAACGAGCAGTACTTC
CASSRDLFNEQYF
>-|TRBV27|TRBJ2-5|-
TGTGCCAGCAGTTTATTGGGTGGGCTCCAAGAGACCCAGTACTTC
CASSLLGGLQETQYF
>-|TRBV25-1|TRBJ2-3|-
TGTGCCAGCAGTGCCCCCCCGTTCGGGCAGTATTTT
CASSAPPFGQYF
>TRBD1|TRBV7-9|TRBJ1-4|-
TGTGCCAGCAGCTTATTCCCGGGACAGGGGAATGAAAAACTGTTTTTT
CASSLFPGQGNEKLFF
>-|TRBV4-2|TRBJ2-7|few
TGTGCCAGCAGCCAATCCGGGAGTGGCCCCTACGAGCAGTACTTC
CASSQSGSGPYEQYF
>-|TRBV6-1|TRBJ2-7|few
TGTGCCAGCACCCGGGCACCGGATTCCTACGAGCAGTACTTC
CASTRAPDSYEQYF
>-|TRBV5-1|TRBJ1-4|few
TGCGCCAGCAGCTTGTGGGGGGGCAATGAAAAACTGTTTTTT
CASSLWGGNEKLFF
>-|TRBV6-6|TRBJ2-5|-
TGTGCCAGCTCCTCCCACCGGGAGACCCAGTACTTC
CASSSHRETQYF
>TRBD2|TRBV24-1|TRBJ2-1|-
TGTGCCACCAGTGACCGGGAGGGGTACAATGAGCAGTTCTTC
CATSDREGYNEQFF
>TRBD1|TRBV6-1|TRBJ1-2|many
TGTGCCAGCAGTGGGACAGGGATTTATGGCTACACCTTC
CASSGTGIYGYTF
>-|TRBV7-6|TRBJ2-1|few
TGTGCCAGCAGCAAGCTCCAGGAGGGCGGGTACAATGAGCAGTTCTTC
CASSKLQEGGYNEQFF
>-|TRBV5-1|TRBJ1-1|few
TGCGCCAGCAGCTTCCAACCCTCCCCGAACACTGAAGCTTTCTTT
CASSFQPSPNTEAFF
>TRBD1|TRBV7-2|TRBJ2-1|few
TGTGCCAGCAGCTTAGTGGGACAGGGAGGCGAGCAGTTCTTC
CASSLVGQGGEQFF
>TRBD2|TRBV12-3/TRBV12-4|TRBJ2-3|few
TGTGCCAGCAGTTTGAGGACTAGAGATACGCAGTATTTT
CASSLRTRDTQYF
>-|TRBV20-1|TRBJ2-7|-
TGCAGTGCCGCTGACACCAGCTCCTACGAGCAGTACTTC
CSAADTSSYEQYF
>TRBD1|TRBV7-9|TRBJ2-1|-
TGTGCCAGCAGCCCACAGGGGGCGCGTTACAATGAGCAGTTCTTC
CASSPQGARYNEQFF
>-|TRBV12-3/TRBV12-4|TRBJ1-4|-
TGTGCCAGCAGTCGTGAGACAGGAGCGGTTGAAAAACTGTTTTTT
CASSRETGAVEKLFF
>-|TRBV7-9|TRBJ2-7|-
TGTGCCAGCAGCTTATCTACCGAGCAGTACTTC
CASSLSTEQYF
>-|TRBV12-3/TRBV12-4|TRBJ2-1|-
TGTGCCAGCAGTTCTGGACGGGGAATATACAATGAGCAGTTCTTC
CASSSGRGIYNEQFF
>-|TRBV7-9|TRBJ1-6|many
TGTGCCAGCAGCTTGCAGGGTGAGGATTCACCCCTCCACTTT
CASSLQGEDSPLHF
>TRBD2|TRBV28|TRBJ2-3|few
TGTGCCAGCAGTTTATGGTCCAGCGGGAGAGGTACGCAGTATTTT
CASSLWSSGRGTQYF
>-|TRBV6-5|TRBJ2-2|-
TGTGCCAGCAGTTTGGGCGTCCCCGGGGAGCTGTTTTTT
CASSLGVPGELFF
>-|TRBV12-3/TRBV12-4|TRBJ1-2|few
TGTGCCAGCAAGGGGGTACTGGGCTACACCTTC
CASKGVLGYTF
>-|TRBV29-1|TRBJ2-7|many
TGCAGCGTAACCCTTTCGACGCTTTACGAGCAGTACTTC
CSVTLSTLYEQYF
>-|TRBV7-6|TRBJ2-7|few
TGTGCCAGCAGCCGCAACTTTGAGGGATTCAACGAGCAGTACTTC
CASSRNFEGFNEQYF
>TRBD2|TRBV7-9|TRBJ2-2|-
TGTGCCACCCCGGCCAGCGGGAGAGCTAACGGGGAGCTGTTTTTT
CATPASGRANGELFF
>-|TRBV25-1|TRBJ1-1|few
TGTGCCAGCAGGAAAAGAGGGGGGACTTCTGAAGCTTTCTTT
CASRKRGGTSEAFF
>TRBD2|TRBV5-6|TRBJ2-6|few
TGTGCCAGCAGCCCATTCCTAGCGGGAGGGCTAGGGGCCAACGTCCTGACTTTC
CASSPFLAGGLGANVLTF
>TRBD1|TRBV3-1|TRBJ1-6|-
TGTGCCAGCAGCCAAGACTACAGGGGTTCACCCCTCCACTTT
CASSQDYRGSPLHF
>TRBD1|TRBV28|TRBJ1-3|-
TGTGCCAGCGGACAGGCTAGTTACACCATATATTTT
CASGQASYTIYF
>-|TRBV5-1|TRBJ2-1|few
TGCGCCAGCAGCCCCCTAACTAGCCCGGTTTACAATGAGCAGTTCTTC
CASSPLTSPVYNEQFF